The rows below give T cell receptor beta chains drawn from one sample of a study of beta chain features in type 1 diabetes. Sequencing used immunoSEQ multiplex PCR; TCRdb keeps in-frame clones, though not all of them. The sample shows about 700,000 clones, about an eighth of them seen only once. Sequenced input: naive CD4+ T cells from blood. The receptors shown here come from a man between 18 and 35 years old with type 1 diabetes. CDR3s include the opening cysteine and the closing phenylalanine or tryptophan. The D gene is left open where the match is weak. Clone size is given for some rows only: seen once, a few or many times, or a class if the clone is expanded.

CDR3 | DNA | J | D | size | V
CASGEGTGVETQYF | TGCGCCAGCGGGGAAGGGACAGGGGTCGAGACCCAGTACTTC | TRBJ2-5 | TRBD1 | few | TRBV5-1
CASSPKGQIAYEQYF | TGTGCCAGCTCACCAAAGGGACAGATAGCCTACGAGCAGTACTTC | TRBJ2-7 | TRBD1 | few | TRBV18
CASNQGPGGGTDERPQYF | TGTGCCAGCAACCAAGGCCCTGGCGGGGGTACCGACGAGAGACCCCAGTACTTC | TRBJ2-5 | TRBD2 | . | TRBV9
CASSQRSNQPQHF | TGTGCCAGCAGTCAGAGGAGCAATCAGCCCCAGCATTTT | TRBJ1-5 | . | . | TRBV6-5
CASTTQGSTNEKLFF | TGTGCCAGCACCACGCAGGGATCAACTAATGAAAAACTGTTTTTT | TRBJ1-4 | . | few | TRBV5-6
CASSPVGVNQPQHF | TGTGCCAGCAGCCCTGTGGGGGTTAATCAGCCCCAGCATTTT | TRBJ1-5 | . | . | TRBV7-9
CASSEVSSGGTDTQYF | TGTGCCAGCAGTGAAGTTTCTAGCGGGGGCACAGATACGCAGTATTTT | TRBJ2-3 | TRBD2 | . | TRBV6-1
CAISDSGGGSTGELFF | TGTGCCATCAGTGACTCCGGGGGAGGAAGTACCGGGGAGCTGTTTTTT | TRBJ2-2 | . | few | TRBV10-3
CATSRDEGGTEAFF | TGTGCCACCAGCAGAGATGAGGGGGGCACTGAAGCTTTCTTT | TRBJ1-1 | . | few | TRBV15
CAWSGDSPLHF | TGTGCCTGGAGTGGAGATTCACCCCTCCACTTT | TRBJ1-6 | . | few | TRBV30
CATSRGDRDTGELFF | TGTGCCACCAGCAGAGGGGACAGGGACACCGGGGAGCTGTTTTTT | TRBJ2-2 | TRBD1 | few | TRBV15
CASSPRADTTGEQYF | TGTGCCAGCTCACCACGGGCAGACACCACCGGCGAGCAGTACTTC | TRBJ2-7 | . | . | TRBV18
CASSPGQVEANYGYTF | TGTGCCAGCTCACCAGGACAGGTTGAAGCTAACTATGGCTACACCTTC | TRBJ1-2 | TRBD1 | few | TRBV18
CSGSIPGQGTYEQYF | TGCAGCGGTAGCATTCCGGGACAGGGGACATACGAGCAGTACTTC | TRBJ2-7 | TRBD1 | few | TRBV29-1
CASSNRAGTNEQFF | TGTGCCAGCAGCAACCGCGCCGGGACAAATGAGCAGTTCTTC | TRBJ2-1 | . | once | TRBV2
CAGGQGTDTQYF | TGTGCCGGCGGACAGGGCACAGATACGCAGTATTTT | TRBJ2-3 | TRBD1 | few | TRBV10-3
CASSEQGAGDTQYF | TGTGCCAGCAGTGAACAGGGGGCAGGAGATACGCAGTATTTT | TRBJ2-3 | TRBD1 | few | TRBV2
CAWSGANVLTF | TGTGCCTGGAGTGGGGCCAACGTCCTGACTTTC | TRBJ2-6 | . | . | TRBV30
CASRLSGSGEQFF | TGTGCCAGCCGCCTTTCAGGATCGGGTGAGCAGTTCTTC | TRBJ2-1 | . | . | TRBV28
CASSPEQFF | TGTGCCAGCAGCCCCGAGCAGTTCTTC | TRBJ2-1 | . | few | TRBV7-9
CASSVDGSSTDTQYF | TGTGCCAGCAGCGTAGATGGGTCTAGCACAGATACGCAGTATTTT | TRBJ2-3 | . | . | TRBV9
CASSPESPGELFF | TGCGCCAGCAGCCCGGAGAGTCCCGGGGAGCTGTTTTTT | TRBJ2-2 | . | few | TRBV5-1
CASSDGQGRTQYF | TGTGCCAGCAGTGACGGACAGGGACGGACCCAGTACTTC | TRBJ2-5 | TRBD1 | few | TRBV6-5
CAWMVRDTRNTEAFF | TGTGCCTGGATGGTCCGGGACACAAGAAACACTGAAGCTTTCTTT | TRBJ1-1 | . | few | TRBV30
CAWRLAGGTYEQYF | TGTGCCTGGAGGTTGGCCGGGGGAACCTACGAGCAGTACTTC | TRBJ2-7 | . | . | TRBV30
CASSESLGGAYNEQFF | TGCGCCAGCAGTGAGTCCCTCGGGGGCGCCTACAATGAGCAGTTCTTC | TRBJ2-1 | . | . | TRBV10-1
CASSWGTQAGELFF | TGTGCCAGCAGCTGGGGGACCCAGGCCGGGGAGCTGTTTTTT | TRBJ2-2 | . | . | TRBV11-3
CSAHRDQNTGELFF | TGCAGCGCCCACAGGGACCAAAACACCGGGGAGCTGTTTTTT | TRBJ2-2 | . | . | TRBV29-1
CASSLRRGPNSPLHF | TGTGCCAGCAGCTTGAGGCGGGGACCCAATTCACCCCTCCACTTT | TRBJ1-6 | . | . | TRBV7-2
CASSQGGQETQYF | TGTGCCAGCAGCCAAGGAGGCCAAGAGACCCAGTACTTC | TRBJ2-5 | . | few | TRBV14
CASSKNQYYGYTF | TGTGCCAGCAGTAAAAACCAGTACTATGGCTACACCTTC | TRBJ1-2 | . | . | TRBV6-1
CASSPGDNQPQHF | TGTGCCAGCTCCCCAGGGGACAATCAGCCCCAGCATTTT | TRBJ1-5 | . | few | TRBV18
CAWRGGPKTGELFF | TGTGCCTGGAGGGGCGGACCGAAAACCGGGGAGCTGTTTTTT | TRBJ2-2 | . | . | TRBV30
CASSPRDGDQPQHF | TGTGCCAGCTCACCACGGGACGGTGATCAGCCCCAGCATTTT | TRBJ1-5 | . | . | TRBV18
CASSQSRGEGGLDTQYF | TGCGCCAGCAGTCAATCGAGAGGGGAAGGGGGTCTAGATACGCAGTATTTT | TRBJ2-3 | . | . | TRBV23-1
CAWSPRNEQFF | TGTGCCTGGAGCCCGCGCAATGAGCAGTTCTTC | TRBJ2-1 | . | . | TRBV30
CASSLQQVSETQYF | TGTGCCAGCAGCTTACAGCAGGTCAGCGAGACCCAGTACTTC | TRBJ2-5 | . | . | TRBV11-2
CASSLLEQGENEQFF | TGCGCCAGCAGCTTACTAGAACAGGGTGAGAATGAGCAGTTCTTC | TRBJ2-1 | . | . | TRBV5-1
CASSLGDREDQYF | TGTGCCAGCAGCCTCGGGGACAGGGAGGACCAGTACTTC | TRBJ2-5 | TRBD1 | . | TRBV7-3
CASTPGQSTDTQYF | TGTGCCAGCACCCCGGGACAGAGCACAGATACGCAGTATTTT | TRBJ2-3 | TRBD1 | few | TRBV6-5
CASSLGGPYNEQFF | TGTGCCAGCAGCCTAGGGGGTCCCTACAATGAGCAGTTCTTC | TRBJ2-1 | . | few | TRBV5-6
CASSFRDPGHSTDTQYF | TGTGCCAGCAGCTTTAGGGATCCGGGACACAGCACAGATACGCAGTATTTT | TRBJ2-3 | . | . | TRBV7-8
CSVGHGSETQYF | TGCAGCGTTGGACATGGGTCAGAGACCCAGTACTTC | TRBJ2-5 | . | few | TRBV29-1
CAWADYRGQHYGYTF | TGTGCCTGGGCGGATTACAGGGGGCAGCACTATGGCTACACCTTC | TRBJ1-2 | TRBD1 | . | TRBV30
CSVVGQPNLDGYTF | TGCAGCGTTGTTGGACAGCCCAACTTGGATGGCTACACCTTC | TRBJ1-2 | . | . | TRBV29-1
CAISESGVYEQYF | TGTGCCATCAGTGAGTCGGGCGTATACGAGCAGTACTTC | TRBJ2-7 | . | few | TRBV10-3
CASVRGFQETQYF | TGTGCCAGCGTCCGGGGATTCCAAGAGACCCAGTACTTC | TRBJ2-5 | . | few | TRBV7-9
CASSQKRGQPDATNEKLFF | TGCGCCAGCAGCCAAAAAAGAGGGCAGCCAGATGCAACTAATGAAAAACTGTTTTTT | TRBJ1-4 | . | . | TRBV4-1
CASRGSNQPQHF | TGTGCCAGCAGGGGAAGCAATCAGCCCCAGCATTTT | TRBJ1-5 | . | . | TRBV6-5
CASSEGPARGYTF | TGTGCCAGCAGTGAAGGACCGGCTCGCGGCTACACCTTC | TRBJ1-2 | . | . | TRBV2
CASSFFGGATDTQYF | TGCGCCAGCAGCTTCTTCGGGGGTGCCACAGATACGCAGTATTTT | TRBJ2-3 | . | few | TRBV5-1
CSLGTEAGYTF | TGCAGTCTCGGGACCGAAGCGGGCTACACCTTC | TRBJ1-2 | . | few | TRBV20-1